These 10 T cell receptor beta chains share one sample of origin, sequenced in a study of cytomegalovirus exposure and HLA in healthy donors. PCR was performed using 60 Vbeta and 13 Jbeta primers. This table comes from immunoSEQ multiplex PCR, and its TCRdb copy is limited to in-frame clones, with some not included. This sample has about 90,000 clones, with 65% to 80% found just once. Sequenced input: PBMCs. The receptors originated from a woman younger than 30 in good health and CMV-seropositive.

This chain connects TRBV7-2 to TRBJ2-5; weak D call: TRBD2 (5 bases). With 5 bases removed from V and 5 bases from J, the gap between germline ends came to 18 bases. Germline assignment: CDR1 SGHTA and CDR2 FQGNSA. This CDR3 has 15 amino acids. CDR3 sequence: CASSPSASLGETQYF. CDR3 DNA: TGTGCCAGCAGCCCCTCGGCTAGCCTAGGGGAGACCCAGTACTTC.

This rearrangement joins TRBV6-1 to TRBJ1-2; a weak D match, TRBD1 (6 bases). This CDR3 is 13 amino acids long. The V gene lost 7 bases and the J gene lost 6 bases, with 15 bases spanning the gap. Germline V gene data show CDR1 as MNHNS and CDR2 as SASEGT. The CDR3 sequence: CASTTGTSNGYTF. The CDR3 nucleotides read TGTGCCAGCACCACCGGGACATCGAATGGCTACACCTTC.

This chain connects TRBV9 to TRBJ1-4; D remains ambiguous. V was shortened by 3 bases and J by 8 bases, with 11 bases between the two germline ends. Looked up from germline, CDR1 is SGDLS and CDR2 is YYNGEE. CDR3 size: 13 residues. In nucleotides, the CDR3 is TGTGCCAGCAGCGGCGGACTGGGAGAAAAACTGTTTTTT. Translating it yields CASSGGLGEKLFF.

The CDR3 DNA follows: TGTGCGGTGAGGGACAGGGGTAACACCGGGGAGCTGTTTTTT. Its protein is CAVRDRGNTGELFF. This sequence joins TRBV6-6 and TRBJ2-2; 10 positions agree with TRBD1. CDR1 and CDR2 (germline): MNHNY, SVGAGI (reference sequence). This CDR3 has 14 amino acids.

Here the CDR3 reads CASSLTGDYGYTF. The CDR3 DNA follows: TGTGCCAGCAGCCTAACGGGGGACTATGGCTACACCTTC. The chain joins TRBV16 to TRBJ1-2; D is perhaps TRBD1 (5 bases). Germline loops: CDR1 KGHSY, CDR2 FQNENV. V was trimmed by 4 bases and J by 3 bases, leaving 9 bases between them. The CDR3 totals 13 residues.

V and J are TRBV7-9 and TRBJ2-7; weak D call: TRBD1 (5 bases). This CDR3 has 14 amino acids. Germline CDR1 and CDR2: SEHNR and FQNEAQ (reference sequence). V lost 4 bases to trimming and J lost 2 bases, with 12 bases between them. For the CDR3, the DNA is TGTGCCAGCAGCTCCCCTGACAGCGCCTACGAGCAGTACTTC. It encodes CASSSPDSAYEQYF.

The genes are TRBV6-5 and TRBJ2-7; 9 nucleotides line up with TRBD2. The germline gives CDR1 MNHEY, CDR2 SVGAGI. V lost 5 bases to trimming and J lost 1 base; unmatched junction nucleotides: 6. The CDR3 extends over 15 amino acids. The CDR3 reads CASSRTGLASYEQYF. For the CDR3, the DNA is TGTGCCAGCAGTCGAACGGGACTAGCTTCCTACGAGCAGTACTTC.

This clone was counted once. The gene calls are TRBV19 and TRBJ2-1; TRBD2 matches at 8 bases. Germline V gene sequence: CDR1 LNHDA, CDR2 SQIVND (reference sequence). There are 14 residues in the CDR3. Trimming removed 5 bases from V and 7 bases from J; junction bases left unmatched: 7. The CDR3 DNA reads as TGTGCCAGTAGTGAACAGGGACTAGTTAATGAGCAGTTCTTC. This translates into CASSEQGLVNEQFF.

J is TRBJ1-2 and V is TRBV25-1; weak D call: TRBD1 (5 bases). From germline, CDR1 is MGHDK and CDR2 SYGVNS. V was cut by 1 base and J by 0 bases, with 6 bases left in between. This CDR3 spans 14 amino acids. CDR3 in amino acids: CASSEWGANYGYTF. The CDR3 DNA reads TGTGCCAGCAGTGAATGGGGGGCTAACTATGGCTACACCTTC.

This clone is a singleton in its sample. The chain uses TRBV9 and TRBJ2-5, with 8 bases identical to TRBD2. CDR1 and CDR2 from the germline V gene are SGDLS and YYNGEE. V was pared by 4 bases and J by 5 bases, with 7 bases of the junction left unmatched. This CDR3 has 14 residues. CDR3 DNA sequence: TGTGCCAGCAGCCTGGGGGGCGGGGGGGAGACCCAGTACTTC. Translating it yields CASSLGGGGETQYF.